This TCR beta chain was obtained from a study of blood T cell repertoires in COVID-19 (dated by TCRdb to between 2020 and 2021). The study in broad terms: Collaborator samples came from the United States, Italy and Spain and covered acute and convalescent phases of COVID-19. The prospective study material was composed of cDNA or gDNA derived from T cells, B-cell-depleted T cells, or PBMCs. Deeply sampled blood TCRbeta repertoires from subjects exposed to, actively infected with, or recovered from COVID-19 were included in the dataset. The repertoires were released in a freely available public database meant as a resource for research on the immune response to SARS-CoV-2. Samples came from the ongoing ImmuneRACE study (first 160 participants) plus 1,254 subjects from 6 global collaborators. A de-identified subject ID, COVID-19 status, age in years and sex were almost always included in the sample metadata. Where available, HLA class I and class II types were taken from metadata supplied by the sample provider and were not determined by assay-based typing. Overall study results and their limits: How much clinical and demographic metadata was included differed by source and by participant, and the metadata was provided uncurated.

Each collaborating institution followed its own protocols to collect whole blood in K2EDTA tubes. For TCRbeta analysis, collaborator samples were shipped as frozen whole blood, as isolated PBMCs, or as DNA extracted from either sample type. This clone showed up just a few times. Its antigen has not been determined. There are no base qualities to consult, and no much larger clone falls within one base. The immunoSEQ Assay, a bias-controlled multiplex PCR, was used to amplify TCRbeta CDR3 regions from genomic DNA. As for the original processing: The number of nucleated cells in each sample was estimated from the amplification of reference gene primers within the assay. To quantify the absolute abundance of each unique TCRbeta CDR3 rearrangement, sequence reads were collapsed and filtered. For each sample, productive Simpson clonality was calculated by taking the square root of Simpson's diversity index across productive rearrangements. Held by TCRdb, this immuneACCESS table contains in-frame sequences only and omits some clones. Under half of the omission traces to an unresolved V gene where checked; the cause of the rest is unknown. Clone size and V and J calls were adopted from that table, with D and trimming inferred from the DNA. Present in this sample are approximately 81,000 clones, more than 75% of which were seen just once. The ten largest clonotypes hold less than 8.5% of the sample.

Sequencing input: peripheral blood. The receptor was isolated from a human donor in a cohort sampled during active COVID-19.

The DNA reads TGCGCCGCCAGACAGGGGAACACTGAAGCTTTCTTT. It specifies CAARQGNTEAFF. The chain was built from TRBV10-2 and TRBJ1-1; 7 junctional bases match TRBD1. The junction shows trimming of 11 bases on V and 1 base on J, and the gene matches do not reach 4 bases of it. Taken from the germline V gene, the CDR1 and CDR2 loops are WSHSY and SAAADI. The CDR3 holds 12 amino acids from the cysteine to the phenylalanine. Kept here is only the CDR3 DNA, which spans 36 bases and is read in frame from base 1.